These 21 T cell receptor beta chains share one sample of origin, sequenced in a study of blood T cell repertoires in COVID-19. The table came from immunoSEQ multiplex PCR; TCRdb's copy has only in-frame clones and leaves some out. The sample contains 110,000 to 150,000 clones, around four fifths of which appear only once. Sequencing was done on a sample of PBMCs or T cells enriched from blood (not recorded which). The receptors were sampled from a woman between 40 and 50 years old who had recovered from COVID-19.

Written as DNA, the CDR3 is TGTGCCAGCAGCTTGGCGCTAGCGGGAGGGAAAAACGAGCAGTACTTC. This encodes CASSLALAGGKNEQYF. The V and J genes are TRBV5-6 and TRBJ2-7, with 12 positions matching TRBD2. V lost 0 bases and J lost 5; bases outside the gene matches: 6. Germline V gives CDR1 SGHDT, CDR2 YYEEEE. The CDR3 contains 16 residues.

CDR3 region: CSVWGGEQYF. For the CDR3, the DNA is TGCAGCGTTTGGGGGGGTGAGCAGTACTTC. This chain links TRBV29-1 with TRBJ2-7, with TRBD2 matching over 7 bases. V lost 5 bases to trimming and J lost 7 bases; unmatched junction nucleotides: 2. In germline, CDR1 is SQVTM, CDR2 ANQGSEA. The CDR3 contains 10 residues.

The rearrangement links TRBV9 to TRBJ2-3, with 7 bases that match TRBD2. The CDR3 sequence is 15 residues long. Germline V gene sequence: CDR1 SGDLS, CDR2 YYNGEE. V gave up 0 bases and J gave up 2 bases; unmatched junction bases: 3. CDR3 region: CASSVVAGVTDTQYF. As DNA, the CDR3 is TGTGCCAGCAGCGTAGTGGCGGGGGTCACAGATACGCAGTATTTT. The full variable domain, rest sourced from reference TRBV9 and TRBJ2-3, is DSGVTQTPKHLITATGQRVTLRCSPRSGDLSVYWYQQSLDQGLQFLIQYYNGEERAKGNILERFSAQQFPDLHSELNLSSLELGDSALYFCASSVVAGVTDTQYFGPGTRLTVL.

The J gene is TRBJ2-3, the V gene TRBV15, with 9 bases lining up with TRBD1. V gave up 2 bases and J gave up 4 bases; unmatched junction bases: 1. Per the germline V gene, CDR1 is LNHNV and CDR2 is YYDKDF (reference sequence). The CDR3 has 14 amino acids. CDR3 sequence reads: CATSRTGGPDTQYF. For the CDR3, the DNA is TGTGCCACCAGCAGAACAGGGGGCCCAGATACGCAGTATTTT.

This clone was seen only a few times. The chain couples TRBV21-1 to TRBJ1-1; no DNA check was done on the table's D call, TRBD1. TRBV21-1 is assigned pseudogene status. The CDR3 totals 12 residues. DNA of the CDR3: TGTGCCGGGAGACAGGGCCACGGGGAAGCTTTCTTT. It translates to CAGRQGHGEAFF.

CDR3 sequence reads: CASSSQGLASYNEQFF. DNA for the CDR3: TGTGCCAGCAGCTCGCAGGGACTAGCGAGCTACAATGAGCAGTTCTTC. V and J are TRBV13 and TRBJ2-1; 10 bases are shared with TRBD2. Per germline, CDR1 PRHDT and CDR2 FYEKMQ (reference sequence). V dropped 4 bases and J dropped 3; count of bases not matched to a gene: 6. The CDR3 runs to 16 residues.

This clone was seen a few times. DNA for the CDR3: TGTGCCACCAGCCCTATTGGTAGCGGGAGTCCATCAGATACGCAGTATTTT. Translated, it gives CATSPIGSGSPSDTQYF. The chain combines TRBV15 with TRBJ2-3, with 9 bases lining up with TRBD2. The J segment lost 4 bases and the V segment lost 5 bases, leaving 13 bases of the junction unmatched. This CDR3 has 17 amino acids. The germline gives CDR1 LNHNV, CDR2 YYDKDF (reference sequence).

The V gene is TRBV7-3, the J gene TRBJ2-3, with D perhaps matching TRBD2 (6 bases). Germline values: CDR1 SGHTA, CDR2 FQGTGA. V was cut by 5 bases and J by 0 bases, with 12 bases left in between. There are 15 residues in the CDR3. This CDR3 reads CASSQRGLSTDTQYF. The CDR3 nucleotides read TGTGCCAGCAGCCAAAGGGGACTTAGCACAGATACGCAGTATTTT.

The chain links TRBV9 to TRBJ2-7, with D maybe TRBD1 (6 bases). The CDR3 covers 16 residues. V shed 0 bases and J shed 0 bases, with 13 bases lying between them. Looked up from germline, CDR1 is SGDLS and CDR2 is YYNGEE. The CDR3 is CASSVEDGGPSYEQYF. DNA for the CDR3: TGTGCCAGCAGCGTAGAGGATGGGGGCCCCTCCTACGAGCAGTACTTC.

The chain carries TRBV9 and TRBJ2-3, with 8 bases aligning to TRBD2. Germline CDR1 and CDR2: SGDLS and YYNGEE. V shed 0 bases, J shed 3 bases, and the junction held 3 bases outside the gene matches. The length of the CDR3 is 15 residues. The DNA for the CDR3 is TGTGCCAGCAGCGTAGCGGCGGGAGGAACAGATACGCAGTATTTT. Protein sequence: CASSVAAGGTDTQYF.

The V and J genes are TRBV21-1 and TRBJ1-6; the table assigns TRBD1, which was not confirmed against the DNA. TRBV21-1 represents a pseudogene. The CDR3 is 16 residues long. CDR3 sequence reads: CASTTTGQDGGSPLHF. The CDR3, as DNA: TGTGCCAGCACAACAACGGGACAGGATGGTGGTTCACCCCTCCACTTT.

The chain links TRBV27 to TRBJ2-3; 7 bases are shared with TRBD2. Germline V gene sequence: CDR1 MNHEY, CDR2 SMNVEV (reference sequence). The CDR3 loop spans 16 amino acids. After removal of 7 bases from V and 2 bases from J, the junction contained 12 bases not matched to a gene. The CDR3 region has the DNA TGTGCCAGCATAATGTTCGGCGGGAGTAACACAGATACGCAGTATTTT. This codes for CASIMFGGSNTDTQYF.

V usage is TRBV2 and J usage is TRBJ2-3, with D uncertain. The germline V gene encodes CDR1 SNHLY and CDR2 FYNNEI. V lost 2 bases and J 4 bases, leaving 7 bases between the germline ends. The CDR3 is 13 amino acids. The DNA for the CDR3 is TGTGCCAGCAGTGAAAGTCTAGCAGATACGCAGTATTTT. Residues: CASSESLADTQYF.

The V gene is TRBV5-5, the J gene TRBJ1-2, with 9 bases aligning to TRBD1. Germline lookup yields CDR1 SGHKS and CDR2 YYEKEE (reference sequence). There are 16 residues in the CDR3. J lost 4 bases, V lost 4 bases, and 11 bases had no gene match. CDR3 coding DNA: TGTGCCAGCAGCCTTGGGGGACAGGGTCTGGGCTATGGCTACACCTTC. Its protein product is CASSLGGQGLGYGYTF.

The chain has TRBV6-5 and TRBJ2-7, with TRBD1 identical over 9 bases. The V gene's germline CDR1 is MNHEY and CDR2 SVGAGI. This CDR3 is built from 14 residues. V shed 5 bases and J 9 bases; nucleotides not matched to a gene: 11. Here the CDR3 reads CASSLGTGSSGQYF. CDR3 nucleotide sequence: TGTGCCAGCAGTCTCGGGACAGGGTCCTCGGGGCAGTACTTC.

The chain is built from TRBV13 and TRBJ1-1; no definite D call. The germline V and J ends were trimmed by 5 bases and 0 bases, with 7 bases remaining between them. This CDR3 has 13 residues. From germline, CDR1 is PRHDT and CDR2 FYEKMQ (reference sequence). CDR3 loop: CASSLRMNTEAFF. CDR3 sequence (DNA): TGTGCCAGCAGCCTTCGTATGAACACTGAAGCTTTCTTT.

V usage is TRBV4-2 and J usage is TRBJ1-1, with TRBD1 identical over 7 bases. This CDR3 contains 15 residues. The germline V gene encodes CDR1 LGHNA and CDR2 YNFKEQ. After removal of 0 bases from V and 0 bases from J, the junction contained 1 base not matched to a gene. The CDR3 DNA follows: TGTGCCAGCAGCCAAGACAGGGGGATGAACACTGAAGCTTTCTTT. Protein product: CASSQDRGMNTEAFF.

The rearrangement links TRBV11-2 to TRBJ2-5; 15 positions agree with TRBD2. CDR1 SGHAT and CDR2 FQNNGV come from the germline V gene. The CDR3 loop spans 18 amino acids. V was clipped by 5 bases and J by 5 bases; unmatched bases: 12. CDR3 sequence: CASSKGLAGGTPGETQYF. For the CDR3, the DNA is TGTGCCAGCAGCAAGGGACTAGCGGGAGGAACACCCGGGGAGACCCAGTACTTC. Combining the CDR3 with reference TRBV11-2 and TRBJ2-5 gives the whole variable domain EAGVAQSPRYKIIEKRQSVAFWCNPISGHATLYWYQQILGQGPKLLIQFQNNGVVDDSQLPKDRFSAERLKGVDSTLKIQPAKLEDSAVYLCASSKGLAGGTPGETQYFGPGTRLLVL.

The chain links TRBV7-9 to TRBJ2-7; no definite D call. The length of the CDR3 is 11 residues. CDR1 is SEHNR and CDR2 is FQNEAQ in the germline V gene (reference sequence). Trimming pared 2 bases from V and 5 bases from J, leaving 4 bases between. CDR3 region: CASSLRDEQYF. The CDR3 bases are TGTGCCAGCAGCTTACGGGACGAGCAGTACTTC.

This chain joins TRBV30 and TRBJ1-1; TRBD1 is a possible D gene (6 bases). This CDR3 spans 14 amino acids. V lost 1 base and J 1 base, leaving 10 bases between the germline ends. Per the germline V gene, CDR1 is GTSNPN and CDR2 is SVGIG (reference sequence). In DNA, the CDR3 is TGTGCCTGGAGTGGAAAGACAGGGAACACTGAAGCTTTCTTT. Translated, it gives CAWSGKTGNTEAFF.

The chain couples TRBV19 to TRBJ2-7; possible D gene TRBD2, 6 bases. Trimming removed 5 bases at V and 5 bases at J, with 19 bases between. CDR1 is LNHDA and CDR2 is SQIVND in the germline V gene (reference sequence). There are 15 residues in the CDR3. The chain's CDR3 is CASSAAAGIGNEQYF. In DNA form, the CDR3 reads TGTGCCAGTAGTGCGGCCGCGGGGATAGGAAACGAGCAGTACTTC.